These T cell receptor beta chains were read from a single sample in a study of T cell responses to AZD1222 COVID-19 vaccine. The method was immunoSEQ multiplex PCR; TCRdb's version includes in-frame clones alone and lacks a portion of them. The table records 150,000 or so clones, around 94% of them present only once. Sequences were derived from peripheral blood, sampled 28 days after the second AZD1222 dose. The receptors derive from an adult who received the AZD1222 COVID-19 vaccine. CDR3s include the opening cysteine and the closing phenylalanine or tryptophan. Fields, in order: D gene, J gene, clone size, V gene, CDR3 protein, CDR3 DNA. D genes are given only for firm matches. Size is stated for part of the rows, as once, few or many counts, or as a class when the clone is expanded.

NA,TRBJ1-1,NA,TRBV5-8,CASSFKQGNTEAFF,TGTGCCAGCAGCTTCAAGCAGGGGAACACTGAAGCTTTCTTT
TRBD1,TRBJ1-4,NA,TRBV5-1,CASSSSTGQGRKLFF,TGCGCCAGCAGCTCCTCCACGGGACAGGGGCGGAAACTGTTTTTT
TRBD1,TRBJ1-2,NA,TRBV19,CASSIGEGQDGYTF,TGTGCCAGTAGTATAGGAGAGGGACAGGATGGCTACACCTTC
NA,TRBJ1-2,NA,TRBV5-4,CASSPRQVPLAGGYTF,TGTGCCAGCAGCCCCCGACAGGTGCCGTTAGCCGGGGGCTACACCTTC
NA,TRBJ1-1,NA,TRBV2,CASRPTPLSTEAFF,TGTGCCAGCAGACCGACACCCCTGAGCACTGAAGCTTTCTTT
NA,TRBJ2-1,NA,TRBV7-3,CASSFRPPGLGDNEQFF,TGTGCCAGCAGCTTCCGACCCCCGGGACTGGGGGACAATGAGCAGTTCTTC
NA,TRBJ1-4,NA,TRBV19,CASHRAAGAGGEKLFF,TGTGCCAGCCACAGGGCTGCCGGCGCCGGGGGAGAAAAACTGTTTTTT
TRBD2,TRBJ2-1,NA,TRBV7-9,CASSLTQREYYEQFF,TGTGCCAGCAGCTTAACCCAGCGGGAGTATTATGAGCAGTTCTTC
TRBD2,TRBJ2-1,NA,TRBV2,CASAGGRDLDEQFF,TGTGCCAGCGCTGGCGGGAGGGATTTGGATGAGCAGTTCTTC
TRBD1,TRBJ1-2,NA,TRBV10-3,CAIRERDRGFRYTF,TGTGCCATCAGGGAACGGGACAGGGGTTTCCGCTACACCTTC
NA,TRBJ2-2,few,TRBV5-4,CASSLAGGMAGELFF,TGTGCCAGCAGCTTGGCGGGCGGGATGGCCGGGGAGCTGTTTTTT
TRBD1,TRBJ2-6,NA,TRBV5-5,CASSLNDRVLVGANVLTF,TGTGCCAGCAGCTTGAATGACAGGGTTCTAGTTGGGGCCAACGTCCTGACTTTC
TRBD2,TRBJ2-1,NA,TRBV19,CASSITSGIYNEQFF,TGTGCCAGTAGTATTACTAGCGGTATTTACAATGAGCAGTTCTTC
NA,TRBJ2-2,NA,TRBV7-2,CASSSFSRTGELFF,TGTGCCAGCAGCTCCTTCAGCAGGACCGGGGAGCTGTTTTTT
NA,TRBJ1-1,NA,TRBV14,CASSQAGTGARTEAFF,TGTGCCAGCAGCCAAGCCGGGACGGGGGCGCGGACTGAAGCTTTCTTT
NA,TRBJ2-1,NA,TRBV6-6,CASSQPSSYNEQFF,TGTGCCAGCAGCCAGCCCAGCTCCTACAATGAGCAGTTCTTC
NA,TRBJ2-2,NA,TRBV5-5,CASSLLGMRTGELFF,TGTGCCAGCAGCCTCCTAGGAATGCGAACCGGGGAGCTGTTTTTT
NA,TRBJ1-2,NA,TRBV27,CATGSGQISYGYTF,TGTGCCACCGGCTCGGGACAAATCTCATATGGCTACACCTTC
NA,TRBJ1-2,NA,TRBV2,CASSEGTSNYGYTF,TGTGCCAGCAGTGAGGGGACCTCTAACTATGGCTACACCTTC
TRBD1,TRBJ1-5,NA,TRBV30,CAWNRGLDQPQHF,TGTGCCTGGAACAGGGGGCTGGATCAGCCCCAGCATTTT
NA,TRBJ1-1,NA,TRBV28,CASSLGRRASKAFF,TGTGCCAGCAGTTTAGGGAGGAGGGCCAGTAAAGCTTTCTTT
TRBD2,TRBJ2-7,NA,TRBV7-3,CASSFLAGVGYEQYF,TGTGCCAGCAGCTTTCTAGCGGGAGTTGGCTACGAGCAGTACTTC
NA,TRBJ1-1,once,TRBV18,CASSPSTNTEAFF,TGTGCCAGCTCCCCTAGTACGAACACTGAAGCTTTCTTT
NA,TRBJ1-2,NA,TRBV30,CASSRGHYGYTF,TGTGCCTCAAGCCGGGGCCACTATGGCTACACCTTC
TRBD2,TRBJ2-5,once,TRBV5-4,CASTLGVSSGLETQYF,TGTGCCAGCACCCTCGGGGTGTCTAGCGGGCTTGAGACCCAGTACTTC
TRBD1,TRBJ2-7,NA,TRBV11-2,CASSLLRGLDEQYF,TGTGCCAGCAGCTTACTCAGGGGGCTCGACGAGCAGTACTTC
TRBD1,TRBJ2-5,NA,TRBV11-1,CASSYGQGVETQYF,TGTGCCAGCAGCTACGGACAGGGGGTAGAGACCCAGTACTTC
NA,TRBJ2-7,NA,TRBV28,CATGYTLGAYEQYF,TGTGCCACCGGCTACACCCTCGGAGCCTACGAGCAGTACTTC
NA,TRBJ2-3,NA,TRBV10-3,CAIRSTETSTDTQYF,TGTGCCATCAGATCGACAGAGACTAGCACAGATACGCAGTATTTT
NA,TRBJ1-2,NA,TRBV6-5,CASSGGLRWVDGYTF,TGTGCCAGCAGCGGGGGGTTGCGATGGGTGGACGGCTACACCTTC
NA,TRBJ1-6,NA,TRBV3-1/TRBV3-2,CASSLTGFDSPLHF,TGTGCCAGCAGCCTCACAGGGTTTGATTCACCCCTCCACTTT
NA,TRBJ1-1,NA,TRBV10-3,CAISERGSLNTEAFF,TGTGCCATCAGTGAGAGGGGCAGTTTGAACACTGAAGCTTTCTTT
TRBD2,TRBJ2-3,NA,TRBV9,CASSPVQVAGASSRDTQYF,TGTGCCAGCAGCCCCGTTCAGGTAGCGGGCGCATCCTCCCGAGATACGCAGTATTTT
TRBD1,TRBJ1-4,NA,TRBV30,CAWSVPGTGDEKLFF,TGTGCCTGGAGTGTACCCGGGACAGGGGATGAAAAACTGTTTTTT
NA,TRBJ1-2,once,TRBV14,CASSQDLSGATGYGYTF,TGTGCCAGCAGCCAAGATCTTTCAGGCGCGACGGGCTATGGCTACACCTTC
NA,TRBJ1-3,once,TRBV3-1/TRBV3-2,CASSQGRGAARAGNTIYF,TGTGCCAGCAGCCAAGGACGAGGGGCGGCCCGAGCTGGAAACACCATATATTTT
NA,TRBJ1-1,NA,TRBV11-1,CASSLDRVTEAFF,TGTGCCAGCAGCTTAGACAGGGTCACTGAAGCTTTCTTT
NA,TRBJ2-7,NA,TRBV27,CASSLRRLSSYEQYF,TGTGCCAGCAGTTTAAGACGCCTGAGCTCCTACGAGCAGTACTTC
TRBD1,TRBJ2-3,NA,TRBV6-1,CASSDVRGLRTDTQYF,TGTGCCAGCAGTGACGTCAGGGGGCTGAGGACAGATACGCAGTATTTT
TRBD1,TRBJ1-1,NA,TRBV7-2,CASSLSGTGTEAFF,TGTGCCAGCAGCTTATCCGGGACAGGGACTGAAGCTTTCTTT
NA,TRBJ2-1,NA,TRBV15,CATSREGGAYEQFF,TGTGCCACCAGCAGAGAAGGAGGGGCCTATGAGCAGTTCTTC
TRBD1,TRBJ2-6,NA,TRBV29-1,CSVLRPGQGGFSGANVLTF,TGCAGCGTCCTACGTCCAGGACAGGGGGGCTTCTCTGGGGCCAACGTCCTGACTTTC
NA,TRBJ1-2,NA,TRBV2,CASGPENGYTF,TGTGCCAGCGGCCCAGAAAATGGCTACACCTTC
NA,TRBJ1-1,NA,TRBV6-5,CASSLGRGLTEAFF,TGTGCCAGCAGTTTAGGTAGGGGATTGACTGAAGCTTTCTTT
TRBD1,TRBJ1-2,few,TRBV5-1,CASSSTTGGGYGYTF,TGCGCCAGCAGCTCAACAACAGGGGGCGGCTATGGCTACACCTTC
TRBD2,TRBJ2-3,NA,TRBV28,CASSPGSGSGTDTQYF,TGTGCCAGTTCCCCGGGGAGCGGGAGCGGTACAGATACGCAGTATTTT
NA,TRBJ2-7,NA,TRBV6-2/TRBV6-3,CASSRDILYEQYF,TGTGCCAGCAGCCGGGACATTCTCTACGAGCAGTACTTC
TRBD2,TRBJ2-1,NA,TRBV6-2/TRBV6-3,CASSSSGRVWGNEQFF,TGTGCCAGCAGTTCTAGCGGGAGGGTGTGGGGGAATGAGCAGTTCTTC
TRBD2,TRBJ2-1,NA,TRBV5-1,CASSLEAGEYNEQFF,TGCGCCAGCAGCTTGGAAGCGGGAGAGTACAATGAGCAGTTCTTC
TRBD2,TRBJ2-3,NA,TRBV12-3/TRBV12-4,CASMVSGRHTQYF,TGTGCCAGCATGGTTAGCGGGAGACATACGCAGTATTTT